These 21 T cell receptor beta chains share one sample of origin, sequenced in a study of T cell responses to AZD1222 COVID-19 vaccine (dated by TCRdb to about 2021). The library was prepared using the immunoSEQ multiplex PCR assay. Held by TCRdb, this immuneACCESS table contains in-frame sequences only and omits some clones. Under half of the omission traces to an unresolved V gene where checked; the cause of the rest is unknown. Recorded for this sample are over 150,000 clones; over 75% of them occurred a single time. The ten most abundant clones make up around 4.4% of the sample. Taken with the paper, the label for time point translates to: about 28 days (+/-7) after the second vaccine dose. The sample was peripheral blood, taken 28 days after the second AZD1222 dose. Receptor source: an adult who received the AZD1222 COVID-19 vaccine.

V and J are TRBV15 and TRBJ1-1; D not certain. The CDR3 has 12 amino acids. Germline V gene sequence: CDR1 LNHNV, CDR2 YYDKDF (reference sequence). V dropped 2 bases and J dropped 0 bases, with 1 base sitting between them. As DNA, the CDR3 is TGTGCCACCAGCAGACTGAACACTGAAGCTTTCTTT. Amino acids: CATSRLNTEAFF.

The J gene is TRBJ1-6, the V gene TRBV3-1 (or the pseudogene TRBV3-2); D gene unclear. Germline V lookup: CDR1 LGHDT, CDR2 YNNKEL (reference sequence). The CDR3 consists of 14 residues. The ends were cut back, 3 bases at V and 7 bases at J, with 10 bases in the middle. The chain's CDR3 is CASSHEAGNSPLHF. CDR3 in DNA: TGTGCCAGCAGCCATGAGGCGGGGAATTCACCCCTCCACTTT.

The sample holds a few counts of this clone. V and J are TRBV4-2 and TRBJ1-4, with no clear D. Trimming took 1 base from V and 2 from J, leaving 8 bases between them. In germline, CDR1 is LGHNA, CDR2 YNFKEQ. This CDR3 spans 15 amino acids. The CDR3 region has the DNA TGTGCCAGCAGCCAAGTTAGGGTGACTAATGAAAAACTGTTTTTT. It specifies CASSQVRVTNEKLFF.

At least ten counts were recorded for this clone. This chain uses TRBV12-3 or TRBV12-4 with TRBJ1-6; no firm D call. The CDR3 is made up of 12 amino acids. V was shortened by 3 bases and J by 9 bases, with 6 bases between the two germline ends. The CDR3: CASSFGVSPLHF. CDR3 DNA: TGTGCCAGCAGTTTCGGCGTTTCACCCCTCCACTTT.

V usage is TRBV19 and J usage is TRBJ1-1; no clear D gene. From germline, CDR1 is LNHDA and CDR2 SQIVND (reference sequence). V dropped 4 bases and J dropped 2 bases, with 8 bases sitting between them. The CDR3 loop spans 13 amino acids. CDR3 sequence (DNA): TGTGCCAGTAGTACTTTTCTAAACACTGAAGCTTTCTTT. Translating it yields CASSTFLNTEAFF.

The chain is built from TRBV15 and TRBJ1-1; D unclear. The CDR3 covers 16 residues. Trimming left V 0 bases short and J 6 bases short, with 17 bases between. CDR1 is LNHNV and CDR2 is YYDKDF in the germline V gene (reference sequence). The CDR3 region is CATSRDGSLRGAEAFF. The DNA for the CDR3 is TGTGCCACCAGCAGAGATGGCAGCTTGAGAGGTGCTGAAGCTTTCTTT.

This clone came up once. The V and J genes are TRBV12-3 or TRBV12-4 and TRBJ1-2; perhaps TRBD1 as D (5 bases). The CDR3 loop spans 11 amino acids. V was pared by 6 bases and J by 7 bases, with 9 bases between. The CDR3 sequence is CASSQGAGYTF. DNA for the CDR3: TGTGCCAGCAGCCAGGGAGCTGGCTACACCTTC.

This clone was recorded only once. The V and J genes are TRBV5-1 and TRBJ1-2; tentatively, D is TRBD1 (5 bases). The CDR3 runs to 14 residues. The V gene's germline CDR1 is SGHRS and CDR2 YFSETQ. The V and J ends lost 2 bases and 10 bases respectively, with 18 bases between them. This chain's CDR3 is CASSFEGVSGDYTF. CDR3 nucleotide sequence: TGCGCCAGCAGCTTTGAAGGGGTTAGTGGGGACTACACCTTC.

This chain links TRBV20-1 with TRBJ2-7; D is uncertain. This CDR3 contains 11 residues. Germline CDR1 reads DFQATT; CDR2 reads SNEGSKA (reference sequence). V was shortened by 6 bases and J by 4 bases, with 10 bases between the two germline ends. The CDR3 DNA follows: TGCAGTGCGAGACTTTCTTACGAGCAGTACTTC. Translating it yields CSARLSYEQYF.

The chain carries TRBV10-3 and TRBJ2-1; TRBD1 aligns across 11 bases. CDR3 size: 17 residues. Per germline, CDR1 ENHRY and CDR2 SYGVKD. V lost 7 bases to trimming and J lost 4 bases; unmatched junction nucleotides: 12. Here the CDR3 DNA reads TGTGCCATCAAGGACAGGGCCGGGACAGGGGGGTACAATGAGCAGTTCTTC. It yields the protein CAIKDRAGTGGYNEQFF.

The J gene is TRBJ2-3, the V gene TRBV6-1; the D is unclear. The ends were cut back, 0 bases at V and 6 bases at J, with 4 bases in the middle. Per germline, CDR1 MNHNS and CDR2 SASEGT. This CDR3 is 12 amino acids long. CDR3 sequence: CASSEATDTQYF. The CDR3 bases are TGTGCCAGCAGTGAAGCAACGGATACGCAGTATTTT.

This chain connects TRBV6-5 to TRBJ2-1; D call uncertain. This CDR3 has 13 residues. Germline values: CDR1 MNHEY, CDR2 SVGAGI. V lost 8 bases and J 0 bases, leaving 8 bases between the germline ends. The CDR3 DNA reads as TGTGCCAGCCGAGGCAGCTCCTACAATGAGCAGTTCTTC. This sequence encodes CASRGSSYNEQFF.

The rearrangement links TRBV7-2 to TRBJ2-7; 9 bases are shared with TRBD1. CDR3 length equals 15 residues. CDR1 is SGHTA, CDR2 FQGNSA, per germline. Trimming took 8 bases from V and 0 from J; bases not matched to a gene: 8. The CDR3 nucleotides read TGTGCCAGCCCTCGGGACAGGGAGGGCTCCTACGAGCAGTACTTC. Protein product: CASPRDREGSYEQYF.

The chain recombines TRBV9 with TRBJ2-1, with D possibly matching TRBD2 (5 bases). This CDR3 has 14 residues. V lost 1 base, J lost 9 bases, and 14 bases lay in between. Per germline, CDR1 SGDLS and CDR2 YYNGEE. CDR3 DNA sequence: TGTGCCAGCAGCGTAAGGTACCTAGGAGGTGAGCAGTTCTTC. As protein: CASSVRYLGGEQFF. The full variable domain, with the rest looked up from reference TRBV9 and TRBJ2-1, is DSGVTQTPKHLITATGQRVTLRCSPRSGDLSVYWYQQSLDQGLQFLIQYYNGEERAKGNILERFSAQQFPDLHSELNLSSLELGDSALYFCASSVRYLGGEQFFGPGTRLTVL.

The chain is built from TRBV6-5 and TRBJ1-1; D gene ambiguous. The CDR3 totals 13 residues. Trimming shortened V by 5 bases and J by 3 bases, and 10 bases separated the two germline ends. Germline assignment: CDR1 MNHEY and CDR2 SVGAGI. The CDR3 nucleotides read TGTGCCAGCAGTAGAGAGGGCGACACTGAAGCTTTCTTT. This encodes CASSREGDTEAFF.

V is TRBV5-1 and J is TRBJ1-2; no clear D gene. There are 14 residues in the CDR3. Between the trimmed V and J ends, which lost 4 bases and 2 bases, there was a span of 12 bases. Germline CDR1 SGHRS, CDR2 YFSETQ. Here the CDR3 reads CASSAQEANYGYTF. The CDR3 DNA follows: TGCGCCAGCAGCGCCCAGGAGGCAAACTATGGCTACACCTTC.

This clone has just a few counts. The DNA of the CDR3 is TGTGCCAGCAGTGACTCGTCCTCACCCCTCCACTTT. It encodes CASSDSSSPLHF. The chain uses TRBV6-4 and TRBJ1-6; D unclear. This CDR3 comprises 12 residues. V gave up 0 bases and J gave up 10 bases, with 4 bases separating them. The germline gives CDR1 MRHNA, CDR2 SNTAGT.

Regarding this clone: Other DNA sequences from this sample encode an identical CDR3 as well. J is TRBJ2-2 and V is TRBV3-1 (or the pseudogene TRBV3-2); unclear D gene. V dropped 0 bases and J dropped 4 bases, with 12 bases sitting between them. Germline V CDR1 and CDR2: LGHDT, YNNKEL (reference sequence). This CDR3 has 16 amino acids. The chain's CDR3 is CASSQDRLAGTGELFF. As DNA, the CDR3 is TGTGCCAGCAGCCAAGACAGGCTCGCTGGCACCGGGGAGCTGTTTTTT.

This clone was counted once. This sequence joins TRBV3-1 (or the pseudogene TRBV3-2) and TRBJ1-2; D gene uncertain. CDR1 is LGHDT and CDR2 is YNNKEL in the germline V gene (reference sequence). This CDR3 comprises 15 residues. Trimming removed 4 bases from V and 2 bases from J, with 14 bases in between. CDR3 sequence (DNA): TGTGCCAGCAGCCCGGTTATGCGAGGGAACTATGGCTACACCTTC. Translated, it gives CASSPVMRGNYGYTF.

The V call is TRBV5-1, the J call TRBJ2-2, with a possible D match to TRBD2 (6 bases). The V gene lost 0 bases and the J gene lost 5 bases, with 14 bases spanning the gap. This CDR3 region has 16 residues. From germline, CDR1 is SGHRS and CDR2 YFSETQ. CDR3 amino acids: CASSLGDFLSTGELFF. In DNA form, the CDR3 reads TGCGCCAGCAGCTTGGGGGACTTTCTCTCTACCGGGGAGCTGTTTTTT.

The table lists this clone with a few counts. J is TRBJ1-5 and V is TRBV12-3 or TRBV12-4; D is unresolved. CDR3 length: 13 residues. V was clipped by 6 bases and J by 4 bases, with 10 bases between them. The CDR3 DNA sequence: TGTGCCAGCAGAATAACGGTAAATCAGCCCCAGCATTTT. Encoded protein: CASRITVNQPQHF.